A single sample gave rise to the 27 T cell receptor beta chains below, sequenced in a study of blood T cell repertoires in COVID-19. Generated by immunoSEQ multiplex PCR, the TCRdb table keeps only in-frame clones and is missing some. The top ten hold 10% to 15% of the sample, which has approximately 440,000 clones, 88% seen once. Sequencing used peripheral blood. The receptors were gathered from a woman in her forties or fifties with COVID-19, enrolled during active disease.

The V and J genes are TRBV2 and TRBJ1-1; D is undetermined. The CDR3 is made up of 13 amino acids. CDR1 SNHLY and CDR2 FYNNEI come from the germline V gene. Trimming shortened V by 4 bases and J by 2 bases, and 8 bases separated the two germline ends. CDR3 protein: CASSVRGNTEAFF. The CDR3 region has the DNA TGTGCCAGCAGTGTCCGCGGCAACACTGAAGCTTTCTTT.

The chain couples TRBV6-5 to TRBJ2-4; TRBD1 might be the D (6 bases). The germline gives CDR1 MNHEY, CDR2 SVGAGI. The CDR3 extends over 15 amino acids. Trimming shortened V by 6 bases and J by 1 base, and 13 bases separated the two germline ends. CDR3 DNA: TGTGCCAGCAGGATGATTCAGGGGGCCAAAAACATTCAGTACTTC. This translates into CASRMIQGAKNIQYF.

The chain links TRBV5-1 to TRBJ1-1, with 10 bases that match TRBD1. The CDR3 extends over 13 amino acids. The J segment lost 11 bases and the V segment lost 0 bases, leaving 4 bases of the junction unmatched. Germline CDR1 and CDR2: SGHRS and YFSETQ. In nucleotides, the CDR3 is TGCGCCAGCAGCTTGGAGGGGACAGGGGACGCTTTCTTT. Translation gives CASSLEGTGDAFF.

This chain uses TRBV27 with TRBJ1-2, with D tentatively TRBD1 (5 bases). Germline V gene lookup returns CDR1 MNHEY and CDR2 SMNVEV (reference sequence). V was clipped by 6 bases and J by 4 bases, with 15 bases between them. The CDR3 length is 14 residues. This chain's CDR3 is CASRGGGGVYGYTF. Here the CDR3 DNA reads TGTGCCAGCAGGGGAGGTGGGGGGGTCTATGGCTACACCTTC.

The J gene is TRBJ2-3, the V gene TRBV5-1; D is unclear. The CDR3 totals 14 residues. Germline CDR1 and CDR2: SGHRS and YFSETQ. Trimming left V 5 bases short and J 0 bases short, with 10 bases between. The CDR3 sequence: CASSSKHSTDTQYF. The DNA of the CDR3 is TGCGCCAGCAGTTCAAAACACAGCACAGATACGCAGTATTTT.

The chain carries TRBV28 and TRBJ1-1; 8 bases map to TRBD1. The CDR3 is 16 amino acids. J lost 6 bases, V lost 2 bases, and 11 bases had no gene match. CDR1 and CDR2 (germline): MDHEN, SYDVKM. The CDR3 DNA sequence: TGTGCCAGCAGTTTAAGGACAGGGCGACAGAGACCTGAAGCTTTCTTT. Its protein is CASSLRTGRQRPEAFF.

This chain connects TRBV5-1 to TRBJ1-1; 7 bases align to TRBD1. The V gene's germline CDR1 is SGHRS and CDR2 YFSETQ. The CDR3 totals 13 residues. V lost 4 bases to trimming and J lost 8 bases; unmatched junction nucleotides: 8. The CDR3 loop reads CASSATGINEAFF. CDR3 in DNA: TGCGCCAGCAGCGCGACAGGGATAAACGAAGCTTTCTTT.

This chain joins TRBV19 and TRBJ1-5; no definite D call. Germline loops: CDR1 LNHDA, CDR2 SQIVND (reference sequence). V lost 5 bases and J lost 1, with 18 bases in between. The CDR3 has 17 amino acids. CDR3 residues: CASSPSPVAVSNQPQHF. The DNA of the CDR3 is TGTGCCAGTAGTCCGTCCCCGGTTGCGGTCAGCAATCAGCCCCAGCATTTT.

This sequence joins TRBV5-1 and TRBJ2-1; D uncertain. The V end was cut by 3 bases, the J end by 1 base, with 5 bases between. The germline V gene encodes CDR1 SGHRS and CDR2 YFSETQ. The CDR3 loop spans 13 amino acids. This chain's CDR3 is CASSSQSYNEQFF. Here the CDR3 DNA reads TGCGCCAGCAGCTCACAGTCCTACAATGAGCAGTTCTTC. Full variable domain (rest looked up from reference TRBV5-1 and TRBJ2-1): KAGVTQTPRYLIKTRGQQVTLSCSPISGHRSVSWYQQTPGQGLQFLFEYFSETQRNKGNFPGRFSGRQFSNSRSEMNVSTLELGDSALYLCASSSQSYNEQFFGPGTRLTVL.

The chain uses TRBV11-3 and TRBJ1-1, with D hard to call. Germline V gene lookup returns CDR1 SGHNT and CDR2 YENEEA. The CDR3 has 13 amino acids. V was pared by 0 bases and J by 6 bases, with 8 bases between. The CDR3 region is CASSLDIYSEAFF. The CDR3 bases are TGTGCCAGCAGCTTAGATATATATTCTGAAGCTTTCTTT.

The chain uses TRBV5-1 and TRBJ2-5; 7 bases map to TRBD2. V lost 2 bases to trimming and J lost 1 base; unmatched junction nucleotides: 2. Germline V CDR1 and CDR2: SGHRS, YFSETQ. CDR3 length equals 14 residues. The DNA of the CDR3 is TGCGCCAGCAGCTTAGCGGGGACCCAAGAGACCCAGTACTTC. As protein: CASSLAGTQETQYF.

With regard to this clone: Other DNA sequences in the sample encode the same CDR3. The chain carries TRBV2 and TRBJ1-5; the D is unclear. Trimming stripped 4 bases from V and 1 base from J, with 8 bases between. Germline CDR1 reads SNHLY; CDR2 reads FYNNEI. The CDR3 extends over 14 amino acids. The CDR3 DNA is TGTGCCAGCAGTGGGGGAGGGAGCAATCAGCCCCAGCATTTT. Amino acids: CASSGGGSNQPQHF.

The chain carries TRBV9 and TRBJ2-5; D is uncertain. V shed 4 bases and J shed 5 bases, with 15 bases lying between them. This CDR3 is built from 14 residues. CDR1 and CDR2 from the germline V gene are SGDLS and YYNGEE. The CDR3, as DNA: TGTGCCAGCAGCCCCCTCTATGCGAGGGAGACCCAGTACTTC. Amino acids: CASSPLYARETQYF.

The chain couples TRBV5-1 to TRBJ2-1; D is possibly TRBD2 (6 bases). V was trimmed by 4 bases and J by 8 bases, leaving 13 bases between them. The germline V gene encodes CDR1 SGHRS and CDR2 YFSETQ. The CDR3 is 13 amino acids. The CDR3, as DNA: TGCGCCAGCAGCGTGACTAGTAGGTATGAGCAGTTCTTC. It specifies CASSVTSRYEQFF.

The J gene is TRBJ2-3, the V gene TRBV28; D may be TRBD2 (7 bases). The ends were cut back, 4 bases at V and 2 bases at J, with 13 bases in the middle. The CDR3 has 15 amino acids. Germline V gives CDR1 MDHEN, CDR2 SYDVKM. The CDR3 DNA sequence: TGTGCCAGCAGTTGGGGGGGGCGTTTCACAGATACGCAGTATTTT. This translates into CASSWGGRFTDTQYF.

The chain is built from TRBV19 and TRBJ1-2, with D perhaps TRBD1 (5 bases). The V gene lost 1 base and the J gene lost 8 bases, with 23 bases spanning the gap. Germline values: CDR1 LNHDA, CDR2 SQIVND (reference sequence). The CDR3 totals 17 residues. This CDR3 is CASSIVPQDKFRGGYTF. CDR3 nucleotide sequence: TGTGCCAGTAGTATAGTCCCACAGGACAAATTTAGAGGAGGCTACACCTTC. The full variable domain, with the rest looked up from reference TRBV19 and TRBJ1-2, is DGGITQSPKYLFRKEGQNVTLSCEQNLNHDAMYWYRQDPGQGLRLIYYSQIVNDFQKGDIAEGYSVSREKKESFPLTVTSAQKNPTAFYLCASSIVPQDKFRGGYTFGSGTRLTVV.

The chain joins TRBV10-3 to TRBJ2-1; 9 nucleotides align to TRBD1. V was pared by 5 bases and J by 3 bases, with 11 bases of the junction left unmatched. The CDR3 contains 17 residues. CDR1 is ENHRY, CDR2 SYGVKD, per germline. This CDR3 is CAISYALGQGGYNEQFF. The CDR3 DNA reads TGTGCCATCAGTTATGCACTGGGACAGGGCGGCTACAATGAGCAGTTCTTC.

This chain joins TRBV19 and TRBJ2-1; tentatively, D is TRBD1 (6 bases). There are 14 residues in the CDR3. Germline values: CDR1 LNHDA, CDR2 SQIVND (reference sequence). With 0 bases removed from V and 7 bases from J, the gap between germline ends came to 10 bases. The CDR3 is CASSIDYRENEQFF. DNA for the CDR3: TGTGCCAGTAGTATAGATTACAGGGAGAATGAGCAGTTCTTC. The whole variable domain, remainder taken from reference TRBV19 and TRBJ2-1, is DGGITQSPKYLFRKEGQNVTLSCEQNLNHDAMYWYRQDPGQGLRLIYYSQIVNDFQKGDIAEGYSVSREKKESFPLTVTSAQKNPTAFYLCASSIDYRENEQFFGPGTRLTVL.

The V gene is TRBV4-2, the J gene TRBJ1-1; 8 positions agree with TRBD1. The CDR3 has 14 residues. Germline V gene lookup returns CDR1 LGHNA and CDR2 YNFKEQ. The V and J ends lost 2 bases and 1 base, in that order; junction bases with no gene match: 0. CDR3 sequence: CASSQTGGNTEAFF. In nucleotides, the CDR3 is TGTGCCAGCAGCCAAACAGGGGGGAACACTGAAGCTTTCTTT.

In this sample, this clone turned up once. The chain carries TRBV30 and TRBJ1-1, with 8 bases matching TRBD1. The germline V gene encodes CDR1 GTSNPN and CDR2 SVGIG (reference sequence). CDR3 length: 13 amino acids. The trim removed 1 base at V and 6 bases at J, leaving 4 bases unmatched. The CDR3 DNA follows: TGTGCCTGGAGTGCCGACAGGGGTGCTGAAGCTTTCTTT. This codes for CAWSADRGAEAFF.

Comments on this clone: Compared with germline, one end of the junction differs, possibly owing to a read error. The CDR3 sequence: CASRLGRDGYTF. In DNA, the CDR3 is TGCGCCAGCAGATTGGGAAGAGATGGCTACACCTTC. This sequence joins TRBV5-1 and TRBJ1-2; no firm D call. The CDR3 is made up of 12 amino acids. CDR1 and CDR2 from the germline V gene are SGHRS and YFSETQ.

The CDR3 DNA is TGTGCCAGCAGTGCGCTAGCGGGGGGAGACAATGAGCAGTTCTTC. Protein: CASSALAGGDNEQFF. The J gene is TRBJ2-1, the V gene TRBV6-4; 11 nucleotides align to TRBD2. This CDR3 spans 15 amino acids. CDR1 and CDR2 (germline): MRHNA, SNTAGT. Trimming at V came to 4 bases and at J to 5 bases, leaving 4 bases not matched to a gene.

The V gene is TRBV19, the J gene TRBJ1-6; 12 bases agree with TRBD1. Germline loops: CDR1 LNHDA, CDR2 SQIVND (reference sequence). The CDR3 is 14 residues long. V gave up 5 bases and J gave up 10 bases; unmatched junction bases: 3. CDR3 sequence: CASSGTGGNSPLHF. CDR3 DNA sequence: TGTGCCAGTAGTGGGACAGGGGGCAACTCACCCCTCCACTTT.

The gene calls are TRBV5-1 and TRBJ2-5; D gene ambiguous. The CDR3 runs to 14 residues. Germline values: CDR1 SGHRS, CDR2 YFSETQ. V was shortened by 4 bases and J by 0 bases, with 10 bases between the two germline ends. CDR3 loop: CASSPQVHQETQYF. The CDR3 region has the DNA TGCGCCAGCAGCCCCCAGGTTCACCAAGAGACCCAGTACTTC.

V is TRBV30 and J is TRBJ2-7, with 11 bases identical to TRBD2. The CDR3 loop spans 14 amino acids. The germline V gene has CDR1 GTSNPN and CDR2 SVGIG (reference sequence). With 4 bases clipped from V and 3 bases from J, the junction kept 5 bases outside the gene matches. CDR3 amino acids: CAWMGLADGYEQYF. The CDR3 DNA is TGTGCCTGGATGGGACTAGCGGACGGCTACGAGCAGTACTTC.

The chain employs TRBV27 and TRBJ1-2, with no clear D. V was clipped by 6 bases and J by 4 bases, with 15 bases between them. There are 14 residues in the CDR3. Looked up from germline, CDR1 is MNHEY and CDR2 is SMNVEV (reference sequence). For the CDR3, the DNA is TGTGCCAGCAGATCTCTGGGCAGTACCTATGGCTACACCTTC. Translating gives CASRSLGSTYGYTF.

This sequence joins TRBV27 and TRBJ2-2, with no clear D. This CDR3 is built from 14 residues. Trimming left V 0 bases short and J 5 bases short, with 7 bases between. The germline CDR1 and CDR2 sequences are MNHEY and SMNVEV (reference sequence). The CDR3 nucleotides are TGTGCCAGCAGTTTATCATTAGCAACCGGGGAGCTGTTTTTT. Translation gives CASSLSLATGELFF.